Following are 14 T cell receptor beta chains from one sample sequenced in a study of beta chain features in type 1 diabetes listed by TCRdb under 2018. The library was built by means of the immunoSEQ multiplex PCR assay. The entire isolated RNA was reverse transcribed using the High Capacity cDNA Reverse Transcription Kit, and thus expressed TCRB transcripts were sequenced. In TCRdb, the immuneACCESS table is reduced to in-frame sequences with V and J assigned. These tables do not hold every clone; where another copy was compared, an unresolved V gene accounts for under half, and the others remain unexplained. Present in this sample are approximately 150,000 clones, 9% to 10% of which were seen just once. The leading ten clones occupy around 2.5% of the sample. The specimen sequenced was central memory CD4+ T cells from blood. These receptors all come from a woman younger than 35 in good health.

This clone was counted a few times. V and J are TRBV13 and TRBJ1-1; unclear D gene. The CDR3 runs to 16 residues. The germline V gene has CDR1 PRHDT and CDR2 FYEKMQ (reference sequence). The V and J ends lost 0 bases and 0 bases respectively, with 11 bases between them. The CDR3 region is CASSLGGRTLNTEAFF. CDR3 sequence (DNA): TGTGCCAGCAGCTTAGGAGGGAGAACCTTGAACACTGAAGCTTTCTTT. Full variable domain (outside the CDR3, taken from reference TRBV13 and TRBJ1-1): AAGVIQSPRHLIKEKRETATLKCYPIPRHDTVYWYQQGPGQDPQFLISFYEKMQSDKGSIPDRFSAQQFSDYHSELNMSSLELGDSALYFCASSLGGRTLNTEAFFGQGTRLTVV.

The V and J genes are TRBV11-2 and TRBJ2-5; 13 positions agree with TRBD2. This CDR3 is 19 amino acids long. Trimming cost V 4 bases and J 2 bases; bases outside gene matches: 13. Germline V gene lookup returns CDR1 SGHAT and CDR2 FQNNGV. Here the CDR3 DNA reads TGTGCCAGCAGCTCCCCCGGGACTAGCGGGGAGTCCTTTCAAGAGACCCAGTACTTC. Encoded protein: CASSSPGTSGESFQETQYF.

This clone was detected a few times. CDR3 coding DNA: TGTGCCAGCAGCTTAGCGGACAGCTCCTACGAGCAGTACTTC. Protein: CASSLADSSYEQYF. The V call is TRBV7-8, the J call TRBJ2-7, with a weak D call TRBD1 (6 bases). The CDR3 consists of 14 residues. Germline V gives CDR1 SGHVS, CDR2 FQNEAQ. V gave up 0 bases and J gave up 0 bases, with 6 bases separating them.

This clone was picked up a small number of times. The rearrangement uses TRBV30 and TRBJ1-1; the D gene is possibly TRBD1 (6 bases). The CDR3 sequence is 12 residues long. V was trimmed by 8 bases and J by 3 bases, leaving 13 bases between them. Looked up from germline, CDR1 is GTSNPN and CDR2 is SVGIG (reference sequence). The CDR3 sequence: CASNRAHTEAFF. In DNA form, the CDR3 reads TGTGCCAGTAACAGGGCCCACACTGAAGCTTTCTTT.

This clone was counted a few times. The V and J genes are TRBV5-1 and TRBJ2-5; 8 positions agree with TRBD1. Unmatched junction bases numbered 10, after V lost 4 bases and J lost 2 bases. Germline CDR1 and CDR2: SGHRS and YFSETQ. The length of the CDR3 is 16 residues. The DNA for the CDR3 is TGCGCCAGCAGCAAAACCACCGGGACAGGTCAAGAGACCCAGTACTTC. It codes for CASSKTTGTGQETQYF.

This chain connects TRBV9 to TRBJ2-1; TRBD2 agrees at 10 bases. Germline CDR1 SGDLS, CDR2 YYNGEE. Trimming removed 3 bases from V and 1 base from J; junction bases left unmatched: 7. CDR3 length equals 17 residues. CDR3 in DNA: TGTGCCAGCAGCGGAGAAGCGGGGGGGCGGTCCTACAATGAGCAGTTCTTC. Its protein product is CASSGEAGGRSYNEQFF. Variable domain in full (rest from reference TRBV9 and TRBJ2-1): DSGVTQTPKHLITATGQRVTLRCSPRSGDLSVYWYQQSLDQGLQFLIQYYNGEERAKGNILERFSAQQFPDLHSELNLSSLELGDSALYFCASSGEAGGRSYNEQFFGPGTRLTVL.

This clone was picked up a small number of times. This rearrangement joins TRBV23-1 to TRBJ2-5; the D gene is possibly TRBD1 (6 bases). TRBV23-1 has ORF status, its function being uncertain. V was shortened by 4 bases and J by 3 bases, with 15 bases between the two germline ends. The length of the CDR3 is 15 residues. CDR3 loop: CASSPRDNPKETQYF. CDR3 sequence (DNA): TGCGCCAGCAGTCCCAGGGACAACCCAAAAGAGACCCAGTACTTC.

This clone was seen a few times. CDR3 protein: CASSVGQGQPQHF. Here the CDR3 DNA reads TGTGCCAGTAGCGTCGGACAGGGTCAGCCCCAGCATTTT. The J gene is TRBJ1-5, the V gene TRBV19; TRBD1 agrees at 8 bases. CDR1 and CDR2 (germline): LNHDA, SQIVND (reference sequence). The CDR3 contains 13 residues. V dropped 6 bases and J dropped 6; count of bases not matched to a gene: 4.

This clone was observed a handful of times. V is TRBV4-2 and J is TRBJ2-5, with TRBD1 matching 7 bases. This CDR3 contains 16 residues. CDR1 and CDR2 (germline): LGHNA, YNFKEQ. With V trimmed by 1 base and J by 4 bases, 9 bases remained unmatched. The CDR3 is CASSQAGTAQGETQYF. The CDR3 nucleotides read TGTGCCAGCAGCCAAGCAGGGACAGCACAGGGAGAGACCCAGTACTTC.

V gene TRBV7-9 combines with J gene TRBJ2-2; tentatively, D is TRBD1 (6 bases). Germline CDR1 and CDR2: SEHNR and FQNEAQ (reference sequence). V was shortened by 3 bases and J by 3 bases, with 11 bases between the two germline ends. The CDR3 contains 15 residues. The CDR3 nucleotides read TGTGCCAGCAGCTTCGGGGACACATACACCGGGGAGCTGTTTTTT. Amino acid sequence: CASSFGDTYTGELFF.

Ten or more counts support this clone. This chain links TRBV5-8 with TRBJ2-1; 13 bases are shared with TRBD2. The trim removed 4 bases at V and 8 bases at J, leaving 3 bases unmatched. The CDR3 is 14 residues long. Germline assignment: CDR1 SGHTS and CDR2 YDEGEE. CDR3 sequence: CASSRLAGGDEQFF. CDR3 nucleotide sequence: TGTGCCAGCAGCAGACTAGCGGGAGGCGATGAGCAGTTCTTC.

This clone appeared a few times. This CDR3 is CASRRVGGQPQHF. DNA for the CDR3: TGTGCCAGCAGGAGGGTCGGTGGTCAGCCCCAGCATTTT. The genes are TRBV2 and TRBJ1-5; D gene ambiguous. V dropped 6 bases and J dropped 6 bases, with 12 bases sitting between them. The germline gives CDR1 SNHLY, CDR2 FYNNEI. The CDR3 consists of 13 residues.

The chain joins TRBV5-1 to TRBJ2-7; TRBD1 is a possible D gene (7 bases). Trimming took off 7 bases at V and 2 bases at J, with 16 bases between the two ends. Per the germline V gene, CDR1 is SGHRS and CDR2 is YFSETQ. The CDR3 consists of 14 residues. CDR3 residues: CASGRGDSAYEQYF. CDR3 nucleotide sequence: TGCGCCAGCGGAAGGGGGGACAGCGCCTACGAGCAGTACTTC.

The chain joins TRBV9 to TRBJ2-3; 10 bases map to TRBD1. After removal of 6 bases from V and 5 bases from J, the junction contained 6 bases not matched to a gene. Germline loops: CDR1 SGDLS, CDR2 YYNGEE. The CDR3 is made up of 14 amino acids. CDR3 amino acids: CASNRDRGEDTQYF. As DNA, the CDR3 is TGTGCCAGCAACCGGGACAGGGGTGAAGATACGCAGTATTTT.